The 30 T cell receptor beta chains reported below all come from one sample, sequenced in a study of shared clonotypes between healthy human individuals. TCRdb's copy holds only in-frame clones and misses some; the assay was immunoSEQ multiplex PCR. Of some 530,000 clones listed, about 78% are singletons. Material: PBMCs. The receptors derive from a woman aged 40 to 55 in good health. Some clones in this sample may be carry-over from other donors' samples.

This clone was seen more than once but under ten times. A read error may be the cause here, since a much bigger clone is one base away. Here the CDR3 reads CASSLYEQYF. The CDR3 DNA follows: TGTGCCAGCAGTCTCTACGAGCAGTACTTC. The J gene is TRBJ2-7, the V gene TRBV27; no clear D gene. The CDR3 has 10 amino acids. Per germline, CDR1 MNHEY and CDR2 SMNVEV (reference sequence). V lost 5 bases to trimming and J lost 3 bases, with 2 bases between them.

This chain uses TRBV4-1 with TRBJ2-5; D might be TRBD2 (5 bases). The germline V gene has CDR1 MGHRA and CDR2 YSYEKL. V lost 1 base, J lost 4 bases, and 13 bases lay in between. The CDR3 runs 15 residues. The CDR3 DNA reads as TGCGCCAGCAGCCAAGCGGGTACTAGGAGAGAGACCCAGTACTTC. Its translation is CASSQAGTRRETQYF.

This rearrangement joins TRBV7-2 to TRBJ2-5; 8 positions match TRBD2. This CDR3 comprises 15 residues. V lost 5 bases and J lost 2; bases outside the gene matches: 7. Per the germline V gene, CDR1 is SGHTA and CDR2 is FQGNSA. CDR3 amino acids: CASSRSGTRQETQYF. The DNA of the CDR3 is TGTGCCAGCAGCCGCAGCGGGACTAGACAAGAGACCCAGTACTTC. Full variable domain (remainder filled in from reference TRBV7-2 and TRBJ2-5): GAGVSQSPSNKVTEKGKDVELRCDPISGHTALYWYRQSLGQGLEFLIYFQGNSAPDKSGLPSDRFSAERTGGSVSTLTIQRTQQEDSAVYLCASSRSGTRQETQYFGPGTRLLVL.

The rearrangement uses TRBV7-2 and TRBJ1-5, with 10 bases identical to TRBD1. CDR1 SGHTA and CDR2 FQGNSA come from the germline V gene. The CDR3 is 14 amino acids. J lost 5 bases, V lost 5 bases, and 3 bases had no gene match. This CDR3 reads CASSPGQGHQPQHF. The CDR3 coding sequence is TGTGCCAGCAGCCCGGGACAGGGGCATCAGCCCCAGCATTTT.

This clone was recorded a few times. This chain links TRBV27 with TRBJ1-1; TRBD1 is a possible D gene (6 bases). V was shortened by 3 bases and J by 6 bases, with 14 bases between the two germline ends. This CDR3 is 14 amino acids long. Germline V gene data show CDR1 as MNHEY and CDR2 as SMNVEV (reference sequence). CDR3 sequence (DNA): TGTGCCAGCAGTTTGAACAGGGCACAAGCTGAAGCTTTCTTT. This codes for CASSLNRAQAEAFF.

The chain combines TRBV27 with TRBJ2-1, with D unclear. V was cut by 4 bases and J by 8 bases, with 9 bases left in between. The CDR3 loop spans 12 amino acids. Germline CDR1 reads MNHEY; CDR2 reads SMNVEV (reference sequence). CDR3 coding DNA: TGTGCCAGCAGTTCCGCGGTCTATGAGCAGTTCTTC. Protein sequence: CASSSAVYEQFF.

V usage is TRBV5-4 and J usage is TRBJ1-2, with 7 bases fitting TRBD1. The CDR3 runs 15 residues. The germline V gene encodes CDR1 SGHNT and CDR2 YYREEE (reference sequence). V gave up 2 bases and J gave up 3 bases; unmatched junction bases: 7. This chain's CDR3 is CASSLKAGQDYGYTF. The CDR3 DNA follows: TGTGCCAGCAGCTTAAAAGCCGGACAGGACTATGGCTACACCTTC.

The gene calls are TRBV10-3 and TRBJ2-7, with 14 positions matching TRBD2. The J segment lost 7 bases and the V segment lost 0 bases, leaving 5 bases of the junction unmatched. The CDR3 consists of 16 residues. The germline V gene encodes CDR1 ENHRY and CDR2 SYGVKD. CDR3 region: CAISESGLAGEREQYF. The CDR3 nucleotides read TGTGCCATCAGTGAGTCGGGACTAGCGGGAGAGCGGGAGCAGTACTTC.

The sample holds one count of this clone. This chain links TRBV5-4 with TRBJ1-1, with D unresolved. With 0 bases removed from V and 0 bases from J, the gap between germline ends came to 12 bases. This CDR3 has 16 residues. Germline assignment: CDR1 SGHNT and CDR2 YYREEE (reference sequence). The CDR3 coding sequence is TGTGCCAGCAGCTTGGCCCTGGGTCAGATGAACACTGAAGCTTTCTTT. It yields the protein CASSLALGQMNTEAFF.

The CDR3 nucleotides read TGTGCCAGCAGCTCAGAAGCCGCTGGCTACACCTTC. Encoded protein: CASSSEAAGYTF. This rearrangement joins TRBV7-2 to TRBJ1-2, with unresolved D. CDR3 length: 12 residues. Trimming removed 4 bases from V and 7 bases from J, with 10 bases in between. The germline gives CDR1 SGHTA, CDR2 FQGNSA.

CDR3 in DNA: TGCGCCAGCAGCTTGAGAGAGACTAGCACTTCCAGAGAGCAGTTCTTC. It codes for CASSLRETSTSREQFF. This sequence joins TRBV5-1 and TRBJ2-1, with 7 positions matching TRBD2. This CDR3 comprises 16 residues. Germline V gene sequence: CDR1 SGHRS, CDR2 YFSETQ. V lost 1 base to trimming and J lost 10 bases; unmatched junction nucleotides: 14.

A remark on this clone: At one end, the junction sequence differs from germline, possibly due to a read error. The identical CDR3 is also encoded by other nucleotide sequences in the sample. The V gene is TRBV6-1, the J gene TRBJ1-2, with a weak D call TRBD1 (5 bases). The CDR3 totals 13 residues. Germline-derived CDR1 and CDR2 are MNHNS and SASEGT. The CDR3 reads CASSEPGSYGYTF. CDR3 bases: TGTGCCAGTAGTGAACCAGGGAGCTATGGCTACACCTTC.

The V and J genes are TRBV19 and TRBJ2-1; D might be TRBD2 (5 bases). The CDR3 extends over 17 amino acids. V was cut by 5 bases and J by 4 bases, with 21 bases left in between. CDR1 is LNHDA, CDR2 SQIVND, per germline (reference sequence). In nucleotides, the CDR3 is TGTGCCAGTAGTCAATCGTTACTAGTAAGTTTGTACAATGAGCAGTTCTTC. This gives the protein CASSQSLLVSLYNEQFF.

The chain couples TRBV9 to TRBJ1-2; 9 bases line up with TRBD1. V shed 3 bases and J 10 bases; nucleotides not matched to a gene: 13. This CDR3 spans 15 amino acids. Germline V gene data show CDR1 as SGDLS and CDR2 as YYNGEE. The CDR3 sequence: CASSASQDRGSSYTF. CDR3 DNA sequence: TGTGCCAGCAGCGCGAGCCAAGACAGGGGGAGTTCCTACACCTTC.

To note about this clone: Other nucleotide sequences from this sample produce the same CDR3. The chain combines TRBV9 with TRBJ2-3; TRBD2 agrees at 8 bases. CDR1 SGDLS and CDR2 YYNGEE come from the germline V gene. The CDR3 is made up of 16 amino acids. Losses at the gene ends were 0 bases for V and 4 bases for J; bases not matched to a gene: 7. The CDR3 is CASSVDSGSVADTQYF. CDR3 nucleotides: TGTGCCAGCAGCGTAGACAGCGGGAGTGTCGCAGATACGCAGTATTTT.

The V call is TRBV27, the J call TRBJ1-3, with 8 positions matching TRBD1. The germline CDR1 and CDR2 sequences are MNHEY and SMNVEV (reference sequence). This CDR3 contains 15 residues. Germline trimming cut 6 bases from V and 3 bases from J; bases unmatched to any gene: 7. In DNA, the CDR3 is TGTGCCAGCAGATCGACAGGGGCCTTTGGAAACACCATATATTTT. This sequence encodes CASRSTGAFGNTIYF.

The rearrangement joins TRBV4-2 to TRBJ1-1, with 8 bases that match TRBD1. The length of the CDR3 is 15 residues. In germline, CDR1 is LGHNA, CDR2 YNFKEQ. V lost 3 bases, J lost 3 bases, and 6 bases stayed unmatched. CDR3 amino acids: CASSQVRQGHTEAFF. DNA of the CDR3: TGTGCCAGCAGCCAGGTACGACAGGGGCACACTGAAGCTTTCTTT.

This rearrangement joins TRBV10-2 to TRBJ2-7, with unresolved D. Per the germline V gene, CDR1 is WSHSY and CDR2 is SAAADI. This CDR3 spans 11 amino acids. V lost 9 bases and J 6 bases, leaving 12 bases between the germline ends. CDR3 sequence: CASREIVEQYF. CDR3 coding DNA: TGCGCCAGTCGCGAGATCGTCGAGCAGTACTTC.

The chain has TRBV28 and TRBJ1-2; TRBD1 might be the D (5 bases). Germline V gene lookup returns CDR1 MDHEN and CDR2 SYDVKM. The CDR3 has 17 amino acids. Trimming shortened V by 3 bases and J by 2 bases, and 19 bases separated the two germline ends. The CDR3 region is CASSFADILTGNYGYTF. The CDR3 DNA is TGTGCCAGCAGTTTTGCTGACATACTCACAGGCAACTATGGCTACACCTTC.

This chain joins TRBV18 and TRBJ2-1, with D possibly TRBD1 on 8 matching bases. Germline V gene sequence: CDR1 KGHSH, CDR2 LQKENI. Trimming took off 5 bases at V and 6 bases at J, with 14 bases between the two ends. This CDR3 contains 14 residues. CDR3 sequence (DNA): TGTGCCAGCTCAACAGGGGGGGCGAGCAATGAGCAGTTCTTC. Translated, it gives CASSTGGASNEQFF.

In its sample, this clone was seen once. The chain couples TRBV4-2 to TRBJ2-1; D possibly corresponds to TRBD2 (6 bases). CDR3 size: 18 residues. Per the germline V gene, CDR1 is LGHNA and CDR2 is YNFKEQ. Trimming stripped 0 bases from V and 4 bases from J, with 19 bases between. Here the CDR3 DNA reads TGTGCCAGCAGCCAAGATTCGATAACGGGAGCAGGGTACAATGAGCAGTTCTTC. This codes for CASSQDSITGAGYNEQFF.

The V gene is TRBV5-1, the J gene TRBJ2-7; TRBD2 is a possible D gene (6 bases). This CDR3 has 15 residues. Germline CDR1 SGHRS, CDR2 YFSETQ. Trimming pared 0 bases from V and 2 bases from J, leaving 12 bases between. Here the CDR3 DNA reads TGCGCCAGCAGCTTGGGTCCTAGCGAAACCTACGAGCAGTACTTC. Its protein product is CASSLGPSETYEQYF.

This chain links TRBV5-1 with TRBJ2-7; tentatively, D is TRBD1 (5 bases). Trimming removed 4 bases from V and 4 bases from J, with 18 bases in between. Germline lookup yields CDR1 SGHRS and CDR2 YFSETQ. This CDR3 is 15 amino acids long. The DNA for the CDR3 is TGCGCCAGCAGCCCTGCTGCGGACGGACATTACGAGCAGTACTTC. Translation gives CASSPAADGHYEQYF.

The J gene is TRBJ2-1, the V gene TRBV6-1, with 14 bases identical to TRBD2. The V and J ends lost 6 bases and 12 bases, in that order; junction bases with no gene match: 16. This CDR3 spans 17 amino acids. Germline assignment: CDR1 MNHNS and CDR2 SASEGT. The CDR3 protein is CASRERWGLAGEGGQFF. The DNA for the CDR3 is TGTGCCAGCAGGGAAAGATGGGGACTAGCGGGAGAGGGCGGGCAGTTCTTC.

This clone appeared once. The chain carries TRBV6-6 and TRBJ1-5; no reliable D call. CDR3 length equals 13 residues. Per the germline V gene, CDR1 is MNHNY and CDR2 is SVGAGI (reference sequence). The V gene lost 3 bases and the J gene lost 4 bases, with 7 bases spanning the gap. CDR3 amino acids: CASSYHSNQPQHF. CDR3 in DNA: TGTGCCAGCAGTTATCACAGTAATCAGCCCCAGCATTTT.

The chain links TRBV30 to TRBJ1-1; the D is unclear. The V gene lost 2 bases and the J gene lost 2 bases, with 9 bases spanning the gap. The CDR3 is made up of 13 amino acids. Germline V gene sequence: CDR1 GTSNPN, CDR2 SVGIG (reference sequence). The CDR3 DNA is TGTGCCTGGAGTTACAGAGCTAACACTGAAGCTTTCTTT. Protein sequence: CAWSYRANTEAFF. The full variable domain, rest sourced from reference TRBV30 and TRBJ1-1, is SQTIHQWPATLVQPVGSPLSLECTVEGTSNPNLYWYRQAAGRGLQLLFYSVGIGQISSEVPQNLSASRPQDRQFILSSKKLLLSDSGFYLCAWSYRANTEAFFGQGTRLTVV.

V gene TRBV7-9 combines with J gene TRBJ1-5; perhaps TRBD1 as D (5 bases). The CDR3 loop spans 12 amino acids. Looked up from germline, CDR1 is SEHNR and CDR2 is FQNEAQ (reference sequence). Trimming took 5 bases from V and 11 from J, leaving 13 bases between them. As DNA, the CDR3 is TGTGCCAGCAGCACCACAGGTGCGTCCCAGCATTTT. It yields the protein CASSTTGASQHF.

This clone was seen only a few times. The chain employs TRBV7-9 and TRBJ2-1; D not certain. CDR1 SEHNR and CDR2 FQNEAQ come from the germline V gene (reference sequence). The length of the CDR3 is 11 residues. V gave up 5 bases and J gave up 9 bases, with 8 bases separating them. Here the CDR3 DNA reads TGTGCCAGCAGCCCTACACGTGAGCAGTTCTTC. Translating gives CASSPTREQFF.

This clone came up once. This sequence joins TRBV5-1 and TRBJ2-5, with TRBD1 matching over 8 bases. Trimming at V came to 0 bases and at J to 5 bases, leaving 9 bases not matched to a gene. The germline V gene encodes CDR1 SGHRS and CDR2 YFSETQ. CDR3 length: 16 amino acids. The DNA for the CDR3 is TGCGCCAGCAGCTTGGAGGGACAGGCGAATTTTGAGACCCAGTACTTC. This sequence encodes CASSLEGQANFETQYF.

The J gene is TRBJ2-1, the V gene TRBV13, with 7 positions matching TRBD2. This CDR3 is 13 amino acids long. Germline loops: CDR1 PRHDT, CDR2 FYEKMQ (reference sequence). Losses at the gene ends were 5 bases for V and 15 bases for J; bases not matched to a gene: 13. CDR3 sequence (DNA): TGTGCCAGCAGCCAAGCGGGATCTACAGAGTGGTTCTTC. It yields the protein CASSQAGSTEWFF.